This T cell receptor beta chain stems from a study of response to subunit inactivated influenza vaccine. Findings of the study overall: With each seasonal influenza vaccination, the authors suggested, few new T cells are recruited.

This clonotype has just a few counts. The target antigen is unknown. After removal of 4 bases from V and 2 bases from J, the junction contained 9 bases not matched to a gene. Germline V gene lookup returns CDR1 SGHTA and CDR2 FQGNSA. This CDR3 has 17 residues. TCRdb reprocessed the RT-PCR reads with MiXCR, giving one entry per CDR3 protein. Among approximately 700,000 distinct CDR3 sequences listed, around a sixth were seen once. V is TRBV7-2 and J is TRBJ2-5; 11 nucleotides match TRBD2. The sequences come from PBMCs from blood, collected 11 to 12 days after vaccination. This TCR derives from a man in his fifties or sixties who received an inactivated influenza vaccine. CDR3 DNA: TGTGCCAGCAGCTCAATGGGAACTAGCGGGGGACAAGAGACCCAGTACTTC. Its translation is CASSSMGTSGGQETQYF. Supplemented by reference TRBV7-2 and TRBJ2-5, the full variable domain reads GAGVSQSPSNKVTEKGKDVELRCDPISGHTALYWYRQSLGQGLEFLIYFQGNSAPDKSGLPSDRFSAERTGGSVSTLTIQRTQQEDSAVYLCASSSMGTSGGQETQYFGPGTRLLVL.